Below are 3 T cell receptor beta chains sequenced from a single sample in a study of blood T cell repertoires in COVID-19. Repertoires were generated with immunoSEQ multiplex PCR, while TCRdb's copy carries only in-frame clones and drops some. The profile covers more than 200,000 clones, with about 90% appearing a single time and under 4% taken by the ten largest. The material sequenced was peripheral blood. These receptors originate from a young man with active or convalescent COVID-19.

The CDR3 sequence: CASSADSHTEAFF. CDR3 DNA sequence: TGTGCCAGCAGCGCGGACAGCCACACTGAAGCTTTCTTT. The rearrangement links TRBV11-3 to TRBJ1-1, with D possibly being TRBD1 (6 bases). Germline CDR1 is SGHNT and CDR2 is YENEEA. The CDR3 length is 13 residues. With 5 bases removed from V and 3 bases from J, the gap between germline ends came to 10 bases.

This clone was observed a single time. The chain combines TRBV5-1 with TRBJ2-1, with 9 positions matching TRBD2. V shed 4 bases and J 4 bases; nucleotides not matched to a gene: 9. CDR1 and CDR2 (germline): SGHRS, YFSETQ. The CDR3 totals 16 residues. CDR3 DNA: TGCGCCAGCAGCGGGACCGGGACTAGCTTATACAATGAGCAGTTCTTC. Encoded protein: CASSGTGTSLYNEQFF. The whole variable domain, remainder taken from reference TRBV5-1 and TRBJ2-1, is KAGVTQTPRYLIKTRGQQVTLSCSPISGHRSVSWYQQTPGQGLQFLFEYFSETQRNKGNFPGRFSGRQFSNSRSEMNVSTLELGDSALYLCASSGTGTSLYNEQFFGPGTRLTVL.

The gene calls are TRBV28 and TRBJ2-7; tentative D call: TRBD2 (6 bases). The V gene lost 5 bases and the J gene lost 2 bases, with 13 bases spanning the gap. CDR1 is MDHEN and CDR2 is SYDVKM in the germline V gene. CDR3 length: 14 residues. CDR3 sequence reads: CASSTSGPAYEQYF. CDR3 DNA sequence: TGTGCCAGCAGTACAAGCGGGCCTGCCTACGAGCAGTACTTC. The whole variable domain, filled in from reference TRBV28 and TRBJ2-7, reads DVKVTQSSRYLVKRTGEKVFLECVQDMDHENMFWYRQDPGLGLRLIYFSYDVKMKEKGDIPEGYSVSREKKERFSLILESASTNQTSMYLCASSTSGPAYEQYFGPGTRLTVT.